Included here is one TCR beta chain sequence, with context. Clones were read by immunoSEQ multiplex PCR, and TCRdb kept only the in-frame ones, dropping some. The sample lists about 13,000 clones; roughly 83% were seen once. The entry originates in a study of technical replicates of blood from a few donors. CDR3 length equals 12 residues. Trimming cost V 6 bases and J 2 bases, with 6 bases left between them. CDR1 and CDR2 (germline): MNHEY, SVGAGI. V and J are TRBV6-5 and TRBJ2-3; D gene uncertain. The origin of this receptor is a human donor in good health. Sequenced: PBMCs. CDR3 loop: CASRDSTDTQYF. The CDR3 DNA reads TGTGCCAGCAGAGACTCCACAGATACGCAGTATTTT.